This T cell receptor beta chain was sequenced in a study of T cell clonotyping in hematopoietic cell transplantation (dated by TCRdb to the early 2020s). For context, the study as a whole: A total of more than 130 blood samples were collected in the study from 35 to 45 consecutive transplant recipients and their related donors. Recruitment of patients ran from September 2015 to early 2017, and follow-up continued until September 2020 or until death. Overall study outcomes, separate from this receptor: Broader posttransplant TCR repertoire diversity was predicted by donor and pretransplant recipient Inverse Simpson Index values. The sample size was limited, and because cells were not sorted, the contributions of CD4 and CD8 repertoires could not be separated. Just a small fraction of recipient repertoires overlapped with donor repertoires, and more than 95% appeared de novo at the given depth. Recipient TCR diversity fell after transplant, with pathologically expanded clonotypes rising progressively from day 30 to day 180.

Related transplant donors provided blood samples for TCR beta sequencing. Nuclei Lysis Solution was used to extract genomic DNA from fresh or cryopreserved unfractionated peripheral blood mononuclear cells. Remarks on this clone: Its target antigen remains unknown. No qualities accompany the bases; no much larger clone lies one base away.

The germline V gene yields SQVTM for CDR1 and ANQGSEA for CDR2. The junction carries 8 bases between V and J, which are trimmed by 6 bases and 0 bases respectively. From its cysteine to its phenylalanine, the CDR3 spans 13 amino acids. Kept here is only the CDR3 DNA, which spans 39 bases and is read in frame from base 1. The immunoSEQ assay, a bias-controlled multiplex PCR using V- and J-specific primers, was used to amplify TCR beta CDR3 regions from genomic DNA. A proprietary barcode and Illumina adapter sequences were added to the CDR3 amplicons in a second PCR step. CDR3 libraries were sequenced on an Illumina MiSeq instrument. On the study's bioinformatics: Export and quality control were done with immunoSEQ Analyzer 3.0, while downstream analyses used R Bioconductor and Immunarch. Only productive rearrangements in the normalized downsampled data set were used to calculate repertoire metrics. In the normalized cohort, clonotypes with more than 5 templates were defined as pathologically expanded. The Inverse Simpson Index was used to measure repertoire diversity. To capture all clonotypes, the CMV-specificity analyses were run on the non-normalized data set. TCRdb retrieved this table from immuneACCESS and kept in-frame rearrangements only. Not all clones are present; in checked studies, unresolved V genes account for under half, and no reason is known for the remainder. V, J and clone size are those of that table, while D and trimming were read from the DNA. The sample yields approximately 17,000 clones; 90% were counted once. 2.5% to 3.5% of the sample is taken by the ten largest.

The sample taken for sequencing was peripheral blood mononuclear cells. This sequence originates from a man aged 50-60 years in good health. Some clones in this sample may be carry-over from other donors' samples. Recombination joined TRBV29-1 with TRBJ2-2; TRBD1 is a weak D gene call, 6 bases matching. The bases are TGCAGCGTCCGGGACACGAACACCGGGGAGCTGTTTTTT. This is translated as CSVRDTNTGELFF.